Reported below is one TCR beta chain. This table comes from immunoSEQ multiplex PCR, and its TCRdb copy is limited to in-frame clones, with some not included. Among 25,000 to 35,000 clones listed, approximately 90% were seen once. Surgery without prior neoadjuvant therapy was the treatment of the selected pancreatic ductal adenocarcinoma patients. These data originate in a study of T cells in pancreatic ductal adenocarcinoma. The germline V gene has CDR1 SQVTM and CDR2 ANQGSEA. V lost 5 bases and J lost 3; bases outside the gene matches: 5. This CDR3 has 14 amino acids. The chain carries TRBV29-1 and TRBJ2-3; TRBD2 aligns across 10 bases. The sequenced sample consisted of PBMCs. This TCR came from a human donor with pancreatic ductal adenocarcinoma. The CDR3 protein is CSVSGTSVTDTQYF. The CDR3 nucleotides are TGCAGCGTTTCCGGGACTAGCGTAACAGATACGCAGTATTTT.